This T cell receptor beta chain was captured in a study of blood T cells in healthy people across ages. Looked up from germline, CDR1 is WSHSY and CDR2 is SAAADI. The V end was cut by 3 bases, the J end by 2 bases, with 11 bases between. This CDR3 is built from 14 residues. Through a sample-barcoded 5' primer and a J-beta primer mix, a second PCR was run for about 7 to 12 cycles. TCRdb ran MiXCR on the 5' RACE reads and lists one entry per CDR3 protein. The data hold 750,000 to 950,000 distinct CDR3 sequences, with roughly 24% observed a single time. This sample also belongs to another study, concerning T cells of mothers and their children. This second study says: A primer called M1S, used in the second PCR, added sample barcodes and 2-4 random nucleotides. Related mother-child pairs showed slightly, non-significantly higher overlap than unrelated pairs.

The TCR was taken from a boy between 10 and 17 years old in good health. The genes are TRBV10-2 and TRBJ2-7; TRBD2 is a possible D gene (5 bases). Sequenced material: blood. Here the CDR3 reads CASSDDGNPYEQYF. In DNA, the CDR3 is TGCGCCAGCAGTGACGACGGGAATCCCTACGAGCAGTACTTC.